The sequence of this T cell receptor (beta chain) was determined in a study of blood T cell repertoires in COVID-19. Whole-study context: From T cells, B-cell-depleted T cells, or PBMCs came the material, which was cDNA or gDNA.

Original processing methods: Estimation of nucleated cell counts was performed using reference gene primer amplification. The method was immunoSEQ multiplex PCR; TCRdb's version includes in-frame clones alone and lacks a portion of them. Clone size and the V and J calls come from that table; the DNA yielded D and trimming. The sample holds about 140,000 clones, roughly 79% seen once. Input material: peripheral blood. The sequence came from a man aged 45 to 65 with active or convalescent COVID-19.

DNA of the CDR3: TGTGCCAGCAGCCAAGAACAGGGGGGACAGGGAAATGAAAAACTGTTTTTT. This encodes CASSQEQGGQGNEKLFF. The chain couples TRBV3-1 (or the pseudogene TRBV3-2) to TRBJ1-4; 9 nucleotides match TRBD1. Trimming at V came to 0 bases and at J to 5 bases, leaving 7 bases not matched to a gene. The germline V gene has CDR1 LGHDT and CDR2 YNNKEL (reference sequence). The CDR3 has 17 amino acids.